This TCR beta chain appears in the sequencing data of a study of T-cell memory formation after mild COVID-19. The CDR3 has 18 amino acids. Trimming removed 6 bases from V and 3 bases from J; junction bases left unmatched: 10. Germline-derived CDR1 and CDR2 are SGHTA and FQGTGA. In the case of this clonotype: Its target is unknown.

Study results and limitations: Clones which contracted sat mainly in CM and EM if CD4+, and in EMRA if CD8+.

5'RACE primed at constant segments yielded TCR alpha and TCR beta cDNA libraries bearing sample barcodes and UMIs. In TCRdb, the 5' RACE reads were re-called with MiXCR into one record per CDR3 protein. The sample has approximately 440,000 distinct CDR3 sequences, over 15% seen once. The V gene is TRBV7-3, the J gene TRBJ2-2; 13 bases are a match to TRBD2. Sequenced input: PBMCs or a T cell subset sorted from them (not recorded which). The TCR sequence derives from an adult woman who had mild COVID-19 (a few samples of this study predate the infection). Cell type and time point are not known. The CDR3: CASSPPGLAGPDTGELFF. The CDR3 coding sequence is TGTGCCAGCAGTCCACCGGGACTAGCGGGGCCAGACACCGGGGAGCTGTTTTTT.